This T cell receptor beta chain was found in a study of regulatory T cells in long-lasting Graves disease. Time point given: newly diagnosed GD, antithyroid drugs for less than 3 months. PBMCs were the source of the RNA used for TCR sequencing. Arm-PCR of CDR3 regions and iRepertoire HTBI primers were used to build TCR beta libraries. Using its own MiXCR run on the multiplex PCR reads, TCRdb lists one record per CDR3 protein. This sample carries 370,000 or so distinct CDR3 sequences, roughly 15% of them seen once, and the ten largest clones take roughly a fifth. These same records also appear under a second study, on T cells in Graves' hyperthyroidism and ophthalmopathy.

The material sequenced was peripheral blood mononuclear cells (PBMCs), taken at new diagnosis, from a patient treated with antithyroid drugs. The TCR was taken from a woman aged 18-29 years with Graves disease.

The chain's CDR3 is CASSTLEETQYF. For the CDR3, the DNA is TGTGCCAGCAGCACCCTAGAAGAGACCCAGTACTTC. The chain is built from TRBV7-6 and TRBJ2-5; D remains ambiguous. The V end lost 5 bases, the J end lost 3 bases, and 7 bases lay between the germline ends. The CDR3 is 12 amino acids. Germline V gene sequence: CDR1 SGHVS, CDR2 FNYEAQ.